A selection of T cell receptor beta chains follows, all from one sample in a study of vaccination effects on CD4 cells after COVID-19. TCRdb keeps only in-frame clones here, not all; method: immunoSEQ multiplex PCR. The data contain tens of thousands of clones, roughly 73% of them singletons. Their recognized antigens are unknown. This material consisted of CD4+ T cells from PBMCs cultured with HCoV-229E spike peptides, taken after COVID-19 vaccination. These receptors all stem from a human donor who received a COVID-19 vaccine. The CDR3 runs from the conserved cysteine through the conserved F or W. The D gene is left open where the match is weak. Only some rows state a clone size, as once, few, many or a class for expanded clones.

CDR3 DNA | CDR3 protein | D gene | J gene | CDR3 length | clone size | V gene
TGCGCCAGCAGCGCTGTGCCTAGCGGGGGGGGCACAGATACGCAGTATTTT | CASSAVPSGGGTDTQYF | TRBD2 | TRBJ2-3 | 17 | few | TRBV5-1
TGTGCCAGCAGTCACGTATCAGGGATCTCTCGGAATGAGCAGTTCTTC | CASSHVSGISRNEQFF | - | TRBJ2-1 | 16 | - | TRBV9
TGTGCCAGCTCACCACAGATGACCTTCGGGACGCACAATGAGCAGTTCTTC | CASSPQMTFGTHNEQFF | - | TRBJ2-1 | 17 | few | TRBV18
TGCGCCAGCAGCCAAGAACTGTACGGGGGGGCCGCCAATGAGCAGTTCTTC | CASSQELYGGAANEQFF | TRBD2 | TRBJ2-1 | 17 | - | TRBV4-3
TGTGCCAGCAGACAGGTTAGCAATCAGCCCCAGCATTTT | CASRQVSNQPQHF | - | TRBJ1-5 | 13 | - | TRBV10-3
TGTGCCAGCAGCTCCACAGGGAGCACTGAAGCTTTCTTT | CASSSTGSTEAFF | - | TRBJ1-1 | 13 | - | TRBV7-9
TGCGCCAGCAGCCACAGTACTGGGCTCTATGGCTACACCTTC | CASSHSTGLYGYTF | - | TRBJ1-2 | 14 | - | TRBV4-3
TGTGCCAGCAGGATTCAGGGAGGGGAGACCCAGTACTTC | CASRIQGGETQYF | TRBD2 | TRBJ2-5 | 13 | - | TRBV6-5
TGTGCCAGCAGCTTAAGGGACAGATCTGGAAACACCATATATTTT | CASSLRDRSGNTIYF | TRBD1 | TRBJ1-3 | 15 | - | TRBV7-8
TGTGCCAGTAGTATGGGAGGGCTTAGGAGAGCTTTCTTT | CASSMGGLRRAFF | - | TRBJ1-1 | 13 | - | TRBV19
TGTGCCAGTAACGACAGGGCCCATGGCTACACCTTC | CASNDRAHGYTF | TRBD1 | TRBJ1-2 | 12 | - | TRBV19
TGTGCCAGCAGCTCCTCACAGATAAGGAACACTGAAGCTTTCTTT | CASSSSQIRNTEAFF | - | TRBJ1-1 | 15 | - | TRBV7-9
TGCAGCGTCGAACTCGGCCAAAGCTATTTGGGCTACACCTTC | CSVELGQSYLGYTF | - | TRBJ1-2 | 14 | once | TRBV29-1
TGTGCCAGCAGTTACTCCAGGGTTTCTGGGGCCAACGTCCTGACTTTC | CASSYSRVSGANVLTF | - | TRBJ2-6 | 16 | - | TRBV6-5
TGCGCCAGCAGTAAAGCGGGGGGTCCAAGACACTACAATGAGCAGTTCTTC | CASSKAGGPRHYNEQFF | TRBD2 | TRBJ2-1 | 17 | - | TRBV10-1